Each of the 9 T cell receptor beta chains below was sequenced from the same sample in a study of T cells in Graves' hyperthyroidism and ophthalmopathy. TCR beta CDR3 sequences were amplified from RNA transcripts. In the first-round RT-PCR of the TCR CDR3, the HTBI primer set was used. MiXCR, run by TCRdb on the multiplex PCR reads, gives a single entry per CDR3 protein. The table includes 560,000 or so distinct CDR3 sequences, approximately 20% detected once. Sequencing input: blood. These receptors all stem from a man aged 35 to 55 with Graves' ophthalmopathy.

This clonotype appeared once. V is TRBV9 and J is TRBJ2-1, with TRBD2 as a possible D gene (6 bases). V lost 0 bases to trimming and J lost 7 bases, with 17 bases between them. The CDR3 runs to 16 residues. Germline V CDR1 and CDR2: SGDLS, YYNGEE. CDR3 DNA: TGTGCCAGCAGCGTAGGTTCTGGGACTCGGACAAATGAGCAGTTCTTC. The encoded protein is CASSVGSGTRTNEQFF.

On this clonotype itself: This may be a read error: a much more frequent sequence differs by one nucleotide. In this CDR3 the conserved last residue, phenylalanine or tryptophan, is missing, so a read error is likely. This chain connects TRBV11-2 to TRBJ2-3; 9 nucleotides align to TRBD2. This CDR3 is 13 amino acids long. The V segment lost 5 bases and the J segment 7 bases; nucleotides outside the gene matches: 4. Germline loops: CDR1 SGHAT, CDR2 FQNNGV. This CDR3 reads CASSPGLAHTQYL. The CDR3 nucleotides are TGTGCCAGCAGCCCGGGACTAGCCCATACGCAGTATCTT.

This chain uses TRBV5-1 with TRBJ2-5; 13 nucleotides line up with TRBD2. This CDR3 contains 16 residues. The germline CDR1 and CDR2 sequences are SGHRS and YFSETQ. The V segment lost 2 bases and the J segment 5 bases; nucleotides outside the gene matches: 6. As DNA, the CDR3 is TGCGCCAGCAGCTTCGGGACTAGCGGGAAGGTGGAGACCCAGTACTTC. Encoded protein: CASSFGTSGKVETQYF.

This clonotype was detected only once. The chain couples TRBV20-1 to TRBJ2-3, with 11 bases matching TRBD2. This CDR3 comprises 18 residues. V shed 3 bases, J shed 6 bases, and the junction held 17 bases outside the gene matches. CDR1 is DFQATT, CDR2 SNEGSKA, per germline (reference sequence). The CDR3 protein is CSASDRLAGGPDGDTQYF. For the CDR3, the DNA is TGCAGTGCTAGTGATCGGCTAGCGGGAGGTCCGGACGGCGATACGCAGTATTTT.

This clonotype was counted ten times or more. The chain has TRBV7-8 and TRBJ2-3; 10 bases are shared with TRBD2. The CDR3 is made up of 16 amino acids. V was clipped by 3 bases and J by 5 bases; unmatched bases: 8. The V gene's germline CDR1 is SGHVS and CDR2 FQNEAQ. The CDR3 here is CASSFSGGARIDTQYF. DNA of the CDR3: TGTGCCAGCAGCTTCAGCGGGGGGGCTAGGATAGATACGCAGTATTTT.

In this sample, this clonotype turned up a few times. The CDR3 bases are TGCAGTGCTCGGGCCCCGAACACTGAAGCTTTCTTT. Amino acids: CSARAPNTEAFF. The chain links TRBV20-1 to TRBJ1-1; D unclear. Trimming pared 5 bases from V and 1 base from J, leaving 8 bases between. Germline-derived CDR1 and CDR2 are DFQATT and SNEGSKA (reference sequence). This CDR3 region has 12 residues.

Many counts were recorded for this clonotype. This chain links TRBV12-3 or TRBV12-4 with TRBJ2-7, with D perhaps given as TRBD1 or TRBD2 (5 bases each). This CDR3 has 15 amino acids. V lost 2 bases and J 0 bases, leaving 11 bases between the germline ends. The CDR3 DNA reads TGTGCCAGCAGTTTACTTGGGGGTAGCTCCTACGAGCAGTACTTC. It encodes CASSLLGGSSYEQYF.

As to this clonotype: A much larger clone differs by one base, so this may be a read error. Since the CDR3 does not end with the conserved phenylalanine or tryptophan, this likely comes from a read error. V gene TRBV11-2 combines with J gene TRBJ2-2; D gene uncertain. Germline CDR1 is SGHAT and CDR2 is FQNNGV. Trimming shortened V by 3 bases and J by 7 bases, and 15 bases separated the two germline ends. This CDR3 region has 15 residues. As DNA, the CDR3 is TGTGCCAGCAGCTTGGAGTATGAGGTCCACGGGGAGCTGTTTCTT. Protein: CASSLEYEVHGELFL.

This clonotype showed up just a few times. V gene TRBV28 combines with J gene TRBJ2-7, with TRBD1 matching over 10 bases. V trimming: 0 bases; J trimming: 5 bases; junction bases outside the gene matches: 4. CDR1 is MDHEN, CDR2 SYDVKM, per germline. The CDR3 loop spans 15 amino acids. The CDR3 protein is CASSLWGTGENEQYF. DNA for the CDR3: TGTGCCAGCAGTTTATGGGGGACAGGGGAAAACGAGCAGTACTTC.